A few counts support the clone carrying this T cell receptor beta chain. Its antigen is undetermined. V lost 3 bases, J lost 4 bases, and 9 bases stayed unmatched. CDR3 length: 16 amino acids. CDR1 MNHNS and CDR2 SASEGT come from the germline V gene. Using approximately 10 ml of fresh peripheral blood, PBMCs were prepared. The data stem from a study of T cells in Graves' hyperthyroidism and ophthalmopathy. Study-level results: Blood samples included most of the expanded thyroid clonotypes exceeding 0.001.

TCR beta CDR3 sequences were amplified from RNA transcripts. Researchers ran a first-round RT-PCR on the TCR CDR3 using the HTBI primer set. Via MiXCR, TCRdb re-called the multiplex PCR reads, giving one row per CDR3 protein. Among approximately 600,000 distinct CDR3 sequences listed, around 21% were seen once. The chain has TRBV6-1 and TRBJ2-1, with TRBD2 identical over 7 bases. The material sequenced was blood. The source of this sequence is a man aged 25 to 40 with Graves' ophthalmopathy. The DNA of the CDR3 is TGTGCCAGCAGTGACAGTTGGCTAGCGGCGTACAATGAGCAGTTCTTC. Translation: CASSDSWLAAYNEQFF.